The 21 T cell receptor beta chains below all came from one sample that was sequenced in a study of blood T cell repertoires in COVID-19. The protocol was immunoSEQ multiplex PCR, while the TCRdb copy is restricted to in-frame clones and leaves out a portion. Of approximately 150,000 clones in the sample, about four fifths were seen once. Sequenced material: peripheral blood. These receptors were obtained from a human donor in a cohort sampled during active COVID-19.

The chain employs TRBV6-5 and TRBJ2-7, with unresolved D. Looked up from germline, CDR1 is MNHEY and CDR2 is SVGAGI. This CDR3 contains 13 residues. Between the trimmed V and J ends, which lost 1 base and 4 bases, there was a span of 8 bases. DNA of the CDR3: TGTGCCAGCAGTTACTTGCGAGGTTACGAGCAGTACTTC. This sequence encodes CASSYLRGYEQYF.

The chain carries TRBV4-2 and TRBJ1-1; 10 bases align to TRBD1. V shed 1 base and J 5 bases; nucleotides not matched to a gene: 7. The germline V gene has CDR1 LGHNA and CDR2 YNFKEQ. This CDR3 has 16 amino acids. The CDR3 nucleotides read TGTGCCAGCAGCCAAGTTGGGGGGGACAGGGGAACTGAAGCTTTCTTT. Its translation is CASSQVGGDRGTEAFF.

The chain joins TRBV18 to TRBJ1-1, with unresolved D. Germline V gene lookup returns CDR1 KGHSH and CDR2 LQKENI. CDR3 length: 15 amino acids. Trimming removed 0 bases at V and 1 base at J, with 9 bases between. The CDR3 DNA sequence: TGTGCCAGCTCACCACCCACAACCAGGAACACTGAAGCTTTCTTT. Amino acid sequence: CASSPPTTRNTEAFF.

The rearrangement links TRBV6-2 or TRBV6-3 to TRBJ2-7, with 13 bases fitting TRBD2. This CDR3 spans 14 amino acids. Germline assignment: CDR1 MNHEY and CDR2 SVGEGT. The V gene end was trimmed by 6 bases and the J gene end by 7 bases; junction bases not matched to a gene: 6. In nucleotides, the CDR3 is TGTGCCAGCAGCCGACTAGCGGGAGGCGGTGAGCAGTACTTC. It translates to CASSRLAGGGEQYF.

The chain is built from TRBV7-3 and TRBJ1-1; TRBD1 matches at 10 bases. Looked up from germline, CDR1 is SGHTA and CDR2 is FQGTGA. With V trimmed by 5 bases and J by 7 bases, 4 bases remained unmatched. The CDR3 covers 13 residues. DNA of the CDR3: TGTGCCAGCAGCACCCGGACAGGGGGTGAAGCTTTCTTT. Its protein is CASSTRTGGEAFF.

The rearrangement joins TRBV19 to TRBJ2-7; 9 bases align to TRBD2. The CDR3 spans 13 residues. V shed 10 bases, J shed 1 base, and the junction held 5 bases outside the gene matches. CDR1 and CDR2 (germline): LNHDA, SQIVND (reference sequence). The CDR3 bases are TGTGCCACCTCTAGCGGGATATCCTACGAGCAGTACTTC. This codes for CATSSGISYEQYF.

The J gene is TRBJ2-5, the V gene TRBV29-1; D might be TRBD2 (6 bases). V was shortened by 7 bases and J by 0 bases, with 12 bases between the two germline ends. This CDR3 is 13 amino acids long. Looked up from germline, CDR1 is SQVTM and CDR2 is ANQGSEA. The DNA of the CDR3 is TGCAGCGCCCCGGGACTGTACCAAGAGACCCAGTACTTC. It is translated as CSAPGLYQETQYF.

Turning to this clone: This sample includes further DNA sequences coding for the same CDR3. J is TRBJ2-7 and V is TRBV5-1; 8 bases align to TRBD2. Germline loops: CDR1 SGHRS, CDR2 YFSETQ. The CDR3 contains 14 residues. Trimming removed 1 base from V and 2 bases from J; junction bases left unmatched: 2. CDR3 residues: CASSLTSGTYEQYF. The CDR3 DNA is TGCGCCAGCAGCTTGACTAGCGGCACCTACGAGCAGTACTTC.

Written as DNA, the CDR3 is TGTGCCAGTAGGGGATCTGACAGGGGAAACTATGGCTACACCTTC. Residues: CASRGSDRGNYGYTF. The chain couples TRBV19 to TRBJ1-2; TRBD1 matches at 8 bases. The CDR3 extends over 15 amino acids. The V gene end was trimmed by 6 bases and the J gene end by 2 bases; junction bases not matched to a gene: 8. Looked up from germline, CDR1 is LNHDA and CDR2 is SQIVND (reference sequence).

CDR3 in amino acids: CASSYRLAGGLKTQYF. The CDR3 nucleotides are TGTGCCAGCAGTTACAGGCTAGCGGGAGGGCTGAAGACCCAGTACTTC. The chain uses TRBV6-5 and TRBJ2-5; 12 positions agree with TRBD2. The junction had 7 bases not matched to a gene; V was cut back by 2 bases and J by 6 bases. The CDR3 is 16 amino acids. Looked up from germline, CDR1 is MNHEY and CDR2 is SVGAGI.

This chain connects TRBV7-2 to TRBJ1-3; weak D call: TRBD1 (6 bases). Germline CDR1 reads SGHTA; CDR2 reads FQGNSA. The CDR3 spans 15 residues. The ends were cut back, 5 bases at V and 0 bases at J, with 11 bases in the middle. The CDR3 protein is CASSLQGSSGNTIYF. CDR3 in DNA: TGTGCCAGCAGCCTCCAGGGGAGCTCTGGAAACACCATATATTTT. Full variable domain (remainder filled in from reference TRBV7-2 and TRBJ1-3): GAGVSQSPSNKVTEKGKDVELRCDPISGHTALYWYRQSLGQGLEFLIYFQGNSAPDKSGLPSDRFSAERTGGSVSTLTIQRTQQEDSAVYLCASSLQGSSGNTIYFGEGSWLTVV.

This chain links TRBV5-8 with TRBJ2-5; 11 bases fit TRBD1. Germline V gene data show CDR1 as SGHTS and CDR2 as YDEGEE. This CDR3 is 16 amino acids long. Germline trimming cut 5 bases from V and 4 bases from J; bases unmatched to any gene: 10. Here the CDR3 reads CASRAGTGGPGETQYF. The CDR3 DNA reads as TGTGCCAGCAGAGCCGGGACAGGGGGTCCTGGAGAGACCCAGTACTTC.

The V gene is TRBV2, the J gene TRBJ2-7; 8 bases line up with TRBD2. The germline CDR1 and CDR2 sequences are SNHLY and FYNNEI. V was pared by 5 bases and J by 3 bases, with 3 bases of the junction left unmatched. This CDR3 comprises 13 residues. The CDR3 nucleotides read TGTGCCAGCAGTTTCAGCGGGAGCTACGAGCAGTACTTC. Translated, it gives CASSFSGSYEQYF. Complete variable domain (other parts from reference TRBV2 and TRBJ2-7): EPEVTQTPSHQVTQMGQEVILRCVPISNHLYFYWYRQILGQKVEFLVSFYNNEISEKSEIFDDQFSVERPDGSNFTLKIRSTKLEDSAMYFCASSFSGSYEQYFGPGTRLTVT.

This clone was counted a few times. The chain recombines TRBV6-5 with TRBJ2-7; tentative D call: TRBD2 (6 bases). Trimming took 2 bases from V and 9 from J, leaving 17 bases between them. The germline gives CDR1 MNHEY, CDR2 SVGAGI. The CDR3 covers 14 residues. For the CDR3, the DNA is TGTGCCAGCAGTTACGATGGCGGGAACCGCTGGCAGTACTTC. It translates to CASSYDGGNRWQYF.

V and J are TRBV5-5 and TRBJ2-5; 7 bases match TRBD1. V gave up 5 bases and J gave up 1 base; unmatched junction bases: 5. Germline CDR1 reads SGHKS; CDR2 reads YYEKEE (reference sequence). This CDR3 contains 14 residues. For the CDR3, the DNA is TGTGCCAGCAGTTTGACAGGGCGCCAAGAGACCCAGTACTTC. Amino acid sequence: CASSLTGRQETQYF.

J is TRBJ2-7 and V is TRBV7-9, with D possibly TRBD1 on 5 matching bases. The CDR3 extends over 14 amino acids. Per germline, CDR1 SEHNR and CDR2 FQNEAQ (reference sequence). Trimming removed 5 bases from V and 7 bases from J, with 18 bases in between. The CDR3: CASSGAERASEQYF. For the CDR3, the DNA is TGTGCCAGCAGCGGGGCAGAAAGGGCCTCAGAGCAGTACTTC.

This chain uses TRBV7-3 with TRBJ2-7; 9 bases line up with TRBD1. Germline trimming cut 5 bases from V and 0 bases from J; bases unmatched to any gene: 5. The CDR3 totals 15 residues. Germline-derived CDR1 and CDR2 are SGHTA and FQGTGA. CDR3 coding DNA: TGTGCCAGCAGCCCGGGACAGGGCTACTCCTACGAGCAGTACTTC. Its translation is CASSPGQGYSYEQYF.

The chain recombines TRBV7-9 with TRBJ2-6, with D possibly TRBD1 on 5 matching bases. The CDR3 sequence is 17 residues long. V lost 2 bases to trimming and J lost 0 bases, with 11 bases between them. Per the germline V gene, CDR1 is SEHNR and CDR2 is FQNEAQ (reference sequence). CDR3 sequence: CASSLWGPSSGANVLTF. Written as DNA, the CDR3 is TGTGCCAGCAGCTTATGGGGCCCAAGCTCTGGGGCCAACGTCCTGACTTTC.

J is TRBJ2-5 and V is TRBV28; perhaps TRBD2 as D (5 bases). Germline CDR1 reads MDHEN; CDR2 reads SYDVKM. The CDR3 consists of 14 residues. Trimming cost V 3 bases and J 2 bases, with 10 bases left between them. Here the CDR3 reads CASSLTPGQETQYF. CDR3 nucleotides: TGTGCCAGCAGTTTGACGCCGGGGCAAGAGACCCAGTACTTC.

The chain joins TRBV28 to TRBJ2-7, with TRBD1 matching over 8 bases. CDR1 is MDHEN and CDR2 is SYDVKM in the germline V gene. The junction had 12 bases not matched to a gene; V was cut back by 10 bases and J by 4 bases. The CDR3 has 14 residues. CDR3 sequence reads: CATRQGSLKYEQYF. The DNA of the CDR3 is TGTGCCACCAGACAGGGGAGTCTTAAGTACGAGCAGTACTTC.

In this sample, this clone turned up a few times. This chain links TRBV28 with TRBJ1-2; no clear D. From germline, CDR1 is MDHEN and CDR2 SYDVKM. Trimming removed 4 bases at V and 3 bases at J, with 6 bases between. The CDR3 has 12 residues. CDR3 nucleotide sequence: TGTGCCAGCAGTTCTCCTTACTATGGCTACACCTTC. This gives the protein CASSSPYYGYTF.